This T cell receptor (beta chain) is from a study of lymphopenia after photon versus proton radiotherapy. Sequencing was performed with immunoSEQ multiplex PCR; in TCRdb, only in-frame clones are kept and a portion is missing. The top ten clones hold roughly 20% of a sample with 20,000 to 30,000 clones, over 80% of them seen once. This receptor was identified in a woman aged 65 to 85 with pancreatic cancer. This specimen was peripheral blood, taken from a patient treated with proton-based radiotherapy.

This chain's CDR3 is CASSPTSLAVSSYNEQFF. CDR3 nucleotides: TGCGCCAGCAGCCCAACAAGTCTAGCGGTAAGCTCCTACAATGAGCAGTTCTTC. The genes are TRBV5-1 and TRBJ2-1, with 7 nucleotides matching TRBD2. Unmatched junction bases numbered 13, after V lost 4 bases and J lost 0 bases. Germline V gene lookup returns CDR1 SGHRS and CDR2 YFSETQ. This CDR3 spans 18 amino acids.